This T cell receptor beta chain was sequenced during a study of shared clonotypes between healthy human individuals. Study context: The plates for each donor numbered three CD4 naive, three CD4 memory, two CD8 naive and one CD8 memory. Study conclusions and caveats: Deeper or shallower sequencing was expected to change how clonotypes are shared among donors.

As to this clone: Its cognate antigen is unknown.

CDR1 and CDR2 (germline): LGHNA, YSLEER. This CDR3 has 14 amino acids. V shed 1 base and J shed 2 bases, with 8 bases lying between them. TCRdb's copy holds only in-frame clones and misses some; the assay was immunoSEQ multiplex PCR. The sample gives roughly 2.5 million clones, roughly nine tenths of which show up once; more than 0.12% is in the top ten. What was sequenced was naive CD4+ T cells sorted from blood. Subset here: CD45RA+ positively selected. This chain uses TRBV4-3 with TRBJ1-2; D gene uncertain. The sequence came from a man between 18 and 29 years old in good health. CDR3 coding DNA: TGCGCCAGCAGCCAAGGTGGCAAGAACTATGGCTACACCTTC. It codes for CASSQGGKNYGYTF.